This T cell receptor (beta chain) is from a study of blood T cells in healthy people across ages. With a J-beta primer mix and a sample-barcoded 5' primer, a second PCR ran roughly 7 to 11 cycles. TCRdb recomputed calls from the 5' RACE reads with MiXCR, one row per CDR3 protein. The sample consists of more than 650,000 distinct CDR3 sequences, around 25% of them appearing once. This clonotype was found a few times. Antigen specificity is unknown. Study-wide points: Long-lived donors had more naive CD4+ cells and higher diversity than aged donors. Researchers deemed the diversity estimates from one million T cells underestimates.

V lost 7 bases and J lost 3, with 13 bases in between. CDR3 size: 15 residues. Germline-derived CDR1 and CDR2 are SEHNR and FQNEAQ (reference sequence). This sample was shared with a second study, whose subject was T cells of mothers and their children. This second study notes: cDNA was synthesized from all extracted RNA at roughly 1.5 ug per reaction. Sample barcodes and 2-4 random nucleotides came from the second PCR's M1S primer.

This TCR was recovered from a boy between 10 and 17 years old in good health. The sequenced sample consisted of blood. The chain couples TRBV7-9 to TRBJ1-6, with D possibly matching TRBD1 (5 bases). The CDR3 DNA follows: TGTGCCAGCAATGATCAGGGTATCTATAATTCACCCCTCCACTTT. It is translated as CASNDQGIYNSPLHF.